Listed below are T cell receptor beta chains from one sample, sequenced in a study of T cell responses to AZD1222 COVID-19 vaccine. The repertoire was sequenced with immunoSEQ multiplex PCR; TCRdb's copy has only in-frame clones and lacks some. The data show tens of thousands of clones, roughly 85% seen once. The specimen was peripheral blood, collected 28 days after the second dose of the MenACWY control vaccine. These receptors all stem from an adult who received the MenACWY meningococcal vaccine as a control. CDR3s leave out the opening cysteine and the closing phenylalanine or tryptophan. Fields, in order: J gene, clone size, V gene, CDR3 protein. Only part of the rows carry a size: once, few, many, or a class if the clone is expanded.

TRBJ2-1 | - | TRBV18 | ASSPSENNEQF
TRBJ2-3 | - | TRBV7-8 | ASSLGLAGPDTQY
TRBJ2-1 | - | TRBV6-6 | ASHTQGAQGNEQF
TRBJ2-5 | - | TRBV5-6 | ASSLVVLGETQY
TRBJ2-3 | - | TRBV5-1 | ASSQSQDTQY
TRBJ2-1 | - | TRBV24-1 | ATSDFTHEQF
TRBJ2-5 | - | TRBV7-2 | ASSPMGGRETQY
TRBJ2-7 | few | TRBV4-1 | ASSSSGLAVKEQY
TRBJ1-1 | - | TRBV6-4 | ASSDRMNTEAF
TRBJ2-1 | - | TRBV5-1 | ASSLDRLSYNEQF
TRBJ2-2 | - | TRBV19 | ASSVQVVNTGELF
TRBJ2-7 | - | TRBV3-1/TRBV3-2 | ASSQDGLFYEQY